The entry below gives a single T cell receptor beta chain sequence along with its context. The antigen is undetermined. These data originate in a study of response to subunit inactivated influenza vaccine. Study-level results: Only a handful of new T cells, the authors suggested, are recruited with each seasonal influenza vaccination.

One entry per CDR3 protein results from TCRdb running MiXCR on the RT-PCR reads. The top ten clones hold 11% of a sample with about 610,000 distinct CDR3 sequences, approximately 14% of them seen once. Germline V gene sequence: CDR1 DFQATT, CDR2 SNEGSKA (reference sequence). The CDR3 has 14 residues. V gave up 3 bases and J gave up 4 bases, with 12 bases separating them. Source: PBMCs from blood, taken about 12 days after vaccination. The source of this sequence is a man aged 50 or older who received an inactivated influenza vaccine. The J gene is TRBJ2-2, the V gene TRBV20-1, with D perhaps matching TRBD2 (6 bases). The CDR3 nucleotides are TGCAGTGCTAGTGGGGGGATGGGCACCGGGGAGCTGTTTTTT. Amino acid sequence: CSASGGMGTGELFF.